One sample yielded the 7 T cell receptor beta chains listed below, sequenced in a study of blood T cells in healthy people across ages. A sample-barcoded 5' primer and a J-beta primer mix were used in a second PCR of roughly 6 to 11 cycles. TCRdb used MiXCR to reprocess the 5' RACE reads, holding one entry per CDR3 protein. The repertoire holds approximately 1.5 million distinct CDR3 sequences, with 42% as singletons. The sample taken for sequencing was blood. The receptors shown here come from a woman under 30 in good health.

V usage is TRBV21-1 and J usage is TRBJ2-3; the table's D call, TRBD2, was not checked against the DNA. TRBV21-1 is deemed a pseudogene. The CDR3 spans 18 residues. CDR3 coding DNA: TGTGCCAGCAGCAAATTGTCCAACCTAGCGGGGTACACAGATACGCAGTATTTT. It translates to CASSKLSNLAGYTDTQYF.

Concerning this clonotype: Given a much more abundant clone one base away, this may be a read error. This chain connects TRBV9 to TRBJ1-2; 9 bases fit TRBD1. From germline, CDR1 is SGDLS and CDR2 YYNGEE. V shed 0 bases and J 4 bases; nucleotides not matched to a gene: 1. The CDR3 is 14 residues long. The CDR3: CASSVGTGAYGYTF. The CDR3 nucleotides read TGTGCCAGCAGCGTAGGGACAGGGGCCTATGGCTACACCTTC.

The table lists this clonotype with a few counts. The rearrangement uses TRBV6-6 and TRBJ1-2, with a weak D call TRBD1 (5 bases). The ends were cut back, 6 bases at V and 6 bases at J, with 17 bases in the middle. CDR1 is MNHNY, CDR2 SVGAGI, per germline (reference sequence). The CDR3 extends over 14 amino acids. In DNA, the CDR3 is TGTGCCAGCAGCCCTGGGGCAGGGCTTGATGGCTACACCTTC. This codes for CASSPGAGLDGYTF.

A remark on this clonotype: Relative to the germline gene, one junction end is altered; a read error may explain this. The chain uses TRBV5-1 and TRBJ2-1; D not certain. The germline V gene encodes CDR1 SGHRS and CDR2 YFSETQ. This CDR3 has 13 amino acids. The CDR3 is CAGRSRSDNEQFF. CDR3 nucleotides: TGCGCCGGCAGATCTCGATCAGACAATGAGCAGTTCTTC.

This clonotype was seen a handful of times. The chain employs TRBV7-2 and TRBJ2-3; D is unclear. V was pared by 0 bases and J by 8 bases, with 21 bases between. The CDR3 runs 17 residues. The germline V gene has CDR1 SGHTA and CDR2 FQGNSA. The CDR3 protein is CASSLALSSPAIGTQYF. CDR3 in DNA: TGTGCCAGCAGCTTAGCGCTTAGTAGCCCGGCCATAGGTACGCAGTATTTT.

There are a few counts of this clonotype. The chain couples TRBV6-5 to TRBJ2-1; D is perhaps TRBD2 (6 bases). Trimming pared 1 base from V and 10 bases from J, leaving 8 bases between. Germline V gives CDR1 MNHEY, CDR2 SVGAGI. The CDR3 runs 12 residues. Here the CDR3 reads CASSYWGDEQFF. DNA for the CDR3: TGTGCCAGCAGTTACTGGGGGGACGAGCAGTTCTTC.

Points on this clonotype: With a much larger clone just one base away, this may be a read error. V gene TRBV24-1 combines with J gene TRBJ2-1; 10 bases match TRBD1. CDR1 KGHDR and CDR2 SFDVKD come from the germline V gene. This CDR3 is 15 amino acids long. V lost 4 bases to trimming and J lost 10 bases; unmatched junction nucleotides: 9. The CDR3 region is CATSEAGTGACEQFF. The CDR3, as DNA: TGTGCCACCAGTGAAGCCGGGACAGGGGCATGCGAGCAGTTCTTC.